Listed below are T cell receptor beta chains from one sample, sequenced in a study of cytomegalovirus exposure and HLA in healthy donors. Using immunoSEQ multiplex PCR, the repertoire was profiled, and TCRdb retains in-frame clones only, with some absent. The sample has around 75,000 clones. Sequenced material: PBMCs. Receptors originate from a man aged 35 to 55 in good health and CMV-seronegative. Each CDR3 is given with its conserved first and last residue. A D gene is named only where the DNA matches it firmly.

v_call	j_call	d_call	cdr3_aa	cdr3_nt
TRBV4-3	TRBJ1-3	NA	CASSQDFAGRAGNTIYF	TGCGCCAGCAGCCAAGATTTTGCAGGGAGGGCTGGAAACACCATATATTTT
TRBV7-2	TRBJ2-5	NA	CASSATGFQETQYF	TGTGCCAGCAGCGCCACAGGGTTCCAAGAGACCCAGTACTTC
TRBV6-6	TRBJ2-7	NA	CASSYSPGPGMYF	TGTGCCAGCAGTTACTCCCCCGGACCAGGGATGTACTTC
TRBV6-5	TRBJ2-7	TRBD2	CASSSLAGGPHEQYF	TGTGCCAGCAGTTCTCTAGCGGGAGGGCCCCACGAGCAGTACTTC
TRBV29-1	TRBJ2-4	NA	CSALEGENIQYF	TGCAGCGCCCTTGAGGGGGAAAACATTCAGTACTTC
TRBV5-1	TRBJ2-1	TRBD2	CASSSGLAGPYNEQFF	TGCGCCAGCAGCTCCGGACTAGCGGGACCCTACAATGAGCAGTTCTTC
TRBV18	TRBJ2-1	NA	CASSPPTAYYNEQFF	TGTGCCAGCTCACCACCGACAGCTTATTACAATGAGCAGTTCTTC
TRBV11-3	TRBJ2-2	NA	CASSLGLPLGTGELFF	TGTGCCAGCAGCTTAGGACTCCCCCTCGGCACCGGGGAGCTGTTTTTT
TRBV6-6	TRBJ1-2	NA	CASSYSTRYYGYTF	TGTGCCAGCAGTTACTCGACACGGTACTATGGCTACACCTTC
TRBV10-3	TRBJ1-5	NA	CAITRTRDQPQHF	TGTGCCATCACCCGGACACGGGATCAGCCCCAGCATTTT
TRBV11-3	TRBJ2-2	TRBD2	CASSLGRTSGGELFF	TGTGCCAGCAGCTTAGGCCGGACTAGCGGGGGGGAGCTGTTTTTT
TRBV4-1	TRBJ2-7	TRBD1	CASSPTGRGLYEQYF	TGCGCCAGCAGCCCAACCGGCAGGGGGCTCTACGAGCAGTACTTC
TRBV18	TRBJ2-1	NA	CASSPPGRSSYNEQFF	TGTGCCAGCTCACCACCGGGGAGAAGCTCCTACAATGAGCAGTTCTTC
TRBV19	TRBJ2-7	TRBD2	CASSILTGTSAYEQYF	TGTGCCAGTAGTATTCTGACCGGGACTAGCGCATACGAGCAGTACTTC
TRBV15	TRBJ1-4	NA	CATSFKRGINEKLFF	TGTGCCACCAGCTTTAAAAGGGGAATAAATGAAAAACTGTTTTTT
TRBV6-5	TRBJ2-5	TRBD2	CASSYTGTSGGETQYF	TGTGCCAGCAGTTACACCGGGACTAGCGGGGGAGAGACCCAGTACTTC
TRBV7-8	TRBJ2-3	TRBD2	CASSPGLAGTNTQYF	TGTGCCAGCAGCCCGGGACTAGCGGGGACCAATACGCAGTATTTT
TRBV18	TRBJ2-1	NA	CASSATGSYNEQFF	TGTGCCAGCTCAGCCACAGGGTCCTACAATGAGCAGTTCTTC
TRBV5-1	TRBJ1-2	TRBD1	CASSLGTGFYGYTF	TGCGCCAGCAGCTTGGGGACAGGGTTCTATGGCTACACCTTC
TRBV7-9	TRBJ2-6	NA	CASSGGLYDSGANVLTF	TGTGCCAGCAGCGGAGGACTGTACGACTCTGGGGCCAACGTCCTGACTTTC
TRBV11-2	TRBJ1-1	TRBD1	CASSRQGKTEAFF	TGTGCCAGCAGCAGACAGGGGAAGACTGAAGCTTTCTTT
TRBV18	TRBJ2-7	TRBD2	CTSSGRLAGDGPTREEQYF	TGTACCAGCTCAGGAAGACTAGCGGGAGATGGTCCTACTCGGGAAGAGCAGTACTTC
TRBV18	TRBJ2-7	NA	CASSPRSPPEQYF	TGTGCCAGCTCACCCCGGTCCCCCCCCGAGCAGTACTTC
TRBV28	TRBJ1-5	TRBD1	CASGRGIGNQPQHF	TGTGCCAGCGGCAGGGGGATCGGCAATCAGCCCCAGCATTTT
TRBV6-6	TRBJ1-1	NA	CASSYYNQEAFF	TGTGCCAGCAGTTACTATAACCAGGAAGCTTTCTTT
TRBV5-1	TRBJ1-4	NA	CAILDQDFSEKLFF	TGCGCCATCCTCGACCAGGACTTTAGTGAAAAACTGTTTTTT
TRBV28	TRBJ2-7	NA	CASSWNGGSADEQYF	TGTGCCAGCAGTTGGAACGGGGGTTCGGCCGACGAGCAGTACTTC
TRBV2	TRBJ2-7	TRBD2	CATNLGGGTYEQYF	TGTGCCACCAATCTGGGCGGGGGGACCTACGAGCAGTACTTC